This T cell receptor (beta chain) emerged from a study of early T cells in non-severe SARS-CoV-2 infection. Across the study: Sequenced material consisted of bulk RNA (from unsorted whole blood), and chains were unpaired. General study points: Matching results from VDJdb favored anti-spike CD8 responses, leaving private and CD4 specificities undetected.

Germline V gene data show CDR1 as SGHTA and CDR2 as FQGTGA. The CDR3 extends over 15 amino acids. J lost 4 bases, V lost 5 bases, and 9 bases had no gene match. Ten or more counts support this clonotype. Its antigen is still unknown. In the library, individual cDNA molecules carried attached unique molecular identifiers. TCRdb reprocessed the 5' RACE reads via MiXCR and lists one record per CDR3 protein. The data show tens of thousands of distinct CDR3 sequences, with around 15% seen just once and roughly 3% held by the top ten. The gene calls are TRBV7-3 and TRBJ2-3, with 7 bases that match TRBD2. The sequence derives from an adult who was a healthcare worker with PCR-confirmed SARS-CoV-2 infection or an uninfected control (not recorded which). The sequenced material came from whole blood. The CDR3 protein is CASSDPGTTADTQYF. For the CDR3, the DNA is TGTGCCAGCAGCGACCCCGGGACTACAGCAGATACGCAGTATTTT.